The 30 T cell receptor beta chains given below trace back to one sample, sequenced in a study of T cell responses to AZD1222 COVID-19 vaccine. Sequencing was performed with immunoSEQ multiplex PCR; in TCRdb, only in-frame clones are kept and a portion is missing. The sample carries roughly 77,000 clones, 90% recorded once. Sequencing was performed on peripheral blood, taken 28 days after the second AZD1222 dose. The receptor source for this set is an adult who received the AZD1222 COVID-19 vaccine.

This chain connects TRBV6-6 to TRBJ2-1; D ambiguous. Germline CDR1 MNHNY, CDR2 SVGAGI (reference sequence). The CDR3 contains 12 residues. With 6 bases removed from V and 0 bases from J, the gap between germline ends came to 3 bases. The CDR3 region is CASRSSYNEQFF. The CDR3 nucleotides read TGTGCCAGCAGGAGCTCCTACAATGAGCAGTTCTTC.

This clone turned up a few times. The V gene is TRBV9, the J gene TRBJ1-3; tentative D call: TRBD1 (6 bases). The CDR3 sequence is 17 residues long. Between the trimmed V and J ends, which lost 0 bases and 0 bases, there was a span of 13 bases. Looked up from germline, CDR1 is SGDLS and CDR2 is YYNGEE. The CDR3 DNA is TGTGCCAGCAGCGTAGATCAGGGGTTAGTCTCTGGAAACACCATATATTTT. Translation gives CASSVDQGLVSGNTIYF. The whole variable domain, filled in from reference TRBV9 and TRBJ1-3, reads DSGVTQTPKHLITATGQRVTLRCSPRSGDLSVYWYQQSLDQGLQFLIQYYNGEERAKGNILERFSAQQFPDLHSELNLSSLELGDSALYFCASSVDQGLVSGNTIYFGEGSWLTVV.

The genes are TRBV5-1 and TRBJ2-3, with D unresolved. V gave up 1 base and J gave up 0 bases, with 9 bases separating them. The length of the CDR3 is 15 residues. The germline V gene encodes CDR1 SGHRS and CDR2 YFSETQ. CDR3 DNA: TGCGCCAGCAGCTTGAACCCCGGGAGCACAGATACGCAGTATTTT. Amino acids: CASSLNPGSTDTQYF.

The chain recombines TRBV5-1 with TRBJ1-1; 7 bases are shared with TRBD1. The CDR3 has 13 amino acids. Per the germline V gene, CDR1 is SGHRS and CDR2 is YFSETQ. The junction had 3 bases not matched to a gene; V was cut back by 3 bases and J by 4 bases. CDR3 amino acids: CASSSAGGTEAFF. As DNA, the CDR3 is TGCGCCAGCAGCTCGGCAGGGGGCACTGAAGCTTTCTTT.

The chain is built from TRBV10-3 and TRBJ2-7; D is perhaps TRBD1 (5 bases). The CDR3 covers 12 residues. V was cut by 2 bases and J by 6 bases, with 8 bases left in between. Per germline, CDR1 ENHRY and CDR2 SYGVKD. DNA for the CDR3: TGTGCCATCAGTGAGGGGGCAGGCGAGCAGTACTTC. Amino acids: CAISEGAGEQYF.

This sequence joins TRBV5-1 and TRBJ1-2; 7 positions match TRBD1. CDR1 is SGHRS, CDR2 YFSETQ, per germline. V trimming: 2 bases; J trimming: 5 bases; junction bases outside the gene matches: 6. This CDR3 comprises 14 residues. The CDR3 here is CASSFRRQGYGYTF. In DNA, the CDR3 is TGCGCCAGCAGCTTCAGGCGACAGGGTTATGGCTACACCTTC.

V is TRBV4-2 and J is TRBJ2-7, with TRBD1 as a possible D gene (5 bases). CDR3 length equals 15 residues. The germline V gene encodes CDR1 LGHNA and CDR2 YNFKEQ. V was pared by 3 bases and J by 2 bases, with 14 bases between. This CDR3 reads CASSQGAGLTYEQYF. The CDR3 DNA reads as TGTGCCAGCAGCCAGGGTGCAGGGTTAACCTACGAGCAGTACTTC.

This clone appeared once. J is TRBJ1-2 and V is TRBV5-3, with 7 positions matching TRBD1. TRBV5-3 is an open reading frame whose function is uncertain. Trimming cost V 2 bases and J 4 bases; bases outside gene matches: 5. CDR3 length: 14 amino acids. The CDR3 DNA reads as TGTGCCAGAAGCTTTGATCCAGGGGGCTATGGCTACACCTTC. It is translated as CARSFDPGGYGYTF.

J is TRBJ1-3 and V is TRBV10-3; D unclear. Trimming pared 4 bases from V and 0 bases from J, leaving 10 bases between. The CDR3 runs 15 residues. In germline, CDR1 is ENHRY, CDR2 SYGVKD. CDR3 in DNA: TGTGCCATCAGTGTTAGCGGCTACTCTGGAAACACCATATATTTT. Its translation: CAISVSGYSGNTIYF.

This clone is a singleton in its sample. The chain combines TRBV6-6 with TRBJ1-1; 9 bases are shared with TRBD1. This CDR3 region has 16 residues. Germline loops: CDR1 MNHNY, CDR2 SVGAGI (reference sequence). The junction had 13 bases not matched to a gene; V was cut back by 6 bases and J by 5 bases. CDR3 DNA sequence: TGTGCCAGCAGCATAGTGACAGGGACAGGGAATACTGAAGCTTTCTTT. Its protein product is CASSIVTGTGNTEAFF.

This clone was counted once. The chain uses TRBV5-6 and TRBJ2-2; D is undetermined. CDR1 is SGHDT, CDR2 YYEEEE, per germline. Between the trimmed V and J ends, which lost 1 base and 3 bases, there was a span of 7 bases. The CDR3 sequence is 14 residues long. In DNA form, the CDR3 reads TGTGCCAGCAGCTTGCTCCAGCACACCGGGGAGCTGTTTTTT. This sequence encodes CASSLLQHTGELFF.

V usage is TRBV7-3 and J usage is TRBJ2-5, with 9 bases identical to TRBD2. There are 17 residues in the CDR3. Germline CDR1 and CDR2: SGHTA and FQGTGA. After removal of 1 base from V and 2 bases from J, the junction contained 8 bases not matched to a gene. The CDR3 sequence is CASSLKLLAGIQETQYF. CDR3 sequence (DNA): TGTGCCAGCAGCTTAAAGTTGCTAGCGGGGATACAAGAGACCCAGTACTTC.

This clone was recorded once. The gene calls are TRBV11-3 and TRBJ1-4; 7 nucleotides align to TRBD1. The CDR3 sequence is 15 residues long. CDR1 SGHNT and CDR2 YENEEA come from the germline V gene. V lost 5 bases and J lost 7; bases outside the gene matches: 10. The CDR3 here is CASSQLQGSGEKLFF. The CDR3 DNA sequence: TGTGCCAGCAGCCAATTACAGGGGAGCGGTGAAAAACTGTTTTTT.

V usage is TRBV7-8 and J usage is TRBJ1-4; 7 bases are a match to TRBD1. Looked up from germline, CDR1 is SGHVS and CDR2 is FQNEAQ. There are 17 residues in the CDR3. V was pared by 4 bases and J by 4 bases, with 12 bases of the junction left unmatched. DNA for the CDR3: TGTGCCAGCAGCTCCCCGTTCATTCAGGGGGGTAATGAAAAACTGTTTTTT. Its protein is CASSSPFIQGGNEKLFF.

The gene calls are TRBV6-5 and TRBJ1-1; D perhaps matches TRBD1 (5 bases). The length of the CDR3 is 14 residues. Germline CDR1 MNHEY, CDR2 SVGAGI. V lost 5 bases and J lost 7, with 17 bases in between. This CDR3 is CASSRSTKTGEAFF. The CDR3 nucleotides are TGTGCCAGCAGTCGCTCAACGAAAACAGGTGAAGCTTTCTTT.

J is TRBJ1-1 and V is TRBV6-5; 11 bases are shared with TRBD1. The J segment lost 10 bases and the V segment lost 0 bases, leaving 1 base of the junction unmatched. The germline V gene has CDR1 MNHEY and CDR2 SVGAGI. This CDR3 is built from 13 residues. As DNA, the CDR3 is TGTGCCAGCAGTTACTCGGGACAGGGGGGAGCTTTCTTT. Protein sequence: CASSYSGQGGAFF.

The chain links TRBV2 to TRBJ1-3; weak D call: TRBD1 (5 bases). CDR1 and CDR2 (germline): SNHLY, FYNNEI. There are 14 residues in the CDR3. V was shortened by 9 bases and J by 0 bases, with 12 bases between the two germline ends. CDR3 nucleotides: TGTGCCAGTGACCGGGGGTCCTCTGGAAACACCATATATTTT. Translated, it gives CASDRGSSGNTIYF.

This clone was seen once. The rearrangement links TRBV19 to TRBJ2-1; D unclear. The CDR3 runs 15 residues. Germline CDR1 is LNHDA and CDR2 is SQIVND (reference sequence). Deletions cut 3 bases from V and 0 bases from J, with 9 bases between. Written as DNA, the CDR3 is TGTGCCAGTAGTATCTCTCACAACTCCTACAATGAGCAGTTCTTC. This gives the protein CASSISHNSYNEQFF.

The V and J genes are TRBV28 and TRBJ1-4, with unresolved D. Germline CDR1 MDHEN, CDR2 SYDVKM. Between the trimmed V and J ends, which lost 3 bases and 0 bases, there was a span of 11 bases. The CDR3 sequence is 16 residues long. As DNA, the CDR3 is TGTGCCAGCAGTTTCCGCGGGAGTTCAACTAATGAAAAACTGTTTTTT. Protein sequence: CASSFRGSSTNEKLFF.

V gene TRBV5-1 combines with J gene TRBJ2-3; 9 nucleotides agree with TRBD2. The germline V gene has CDR1 SGHRS and CDR2 YFSETQ. Trimming cost V 4 bases and J 5 bases; bases outside gene matches: 5. The CDR3 loop spans 14 amino acids. The chain's CDR3 is CASSPTSGGDTQYF. The DNA for the CDR3 is TGCGCCAGCAGCCCGACTAGCGGTGGAGATACGCAGTATTTT.

This chain connects TRBV29-1 to TRBJ1-2; 8 bases are a match to TRBD1. Unmatched junction bases numbered 6, after V lost 7 bases and J lost 5 bases. CDR1 and CDR2 from the germline V gene are SQVTM and ANQGSEA. The CDR3 totals 12 residues. The CDR3 region has the DNA TGCAGCGCTTGGGACAGGAAGTATGGCTACACCTTC. Its protein product is CSAWDRKYGYTF.

CDR3 loop: CASSLAGGGSGYGYTF. CDR3 sequence (DNA): TGCGCCAGCAGCTTGGCCGGGGGAGGGTCGGGCTATGGCTACACCTTC. This chain uses TRBV5-1 with TRBJ1-2, with a tentative D call TRBD1 (5 bases). Germline lookup yields CDR1 SGHRS and CDR2 YFSETQ. The CDR3 covers 16 residues. Trimming pared 0 bases from V and 4 bases from J, leaving 16 bases between.

This chain joins TRBV5-5 and TRBJ2-3; no reliable D call. Between the trimmed V and J ends, which lost 7 bases and 1 base, there was a span of 10 bases. In germline, CDR1 is SGHKS, CDR2 YYEKEE (reference sequence). CDR3 length equals 13 residues. CDR3: CASSPGGTDTQYF. CDR3 nucleotide sequence: TGTGCCAGCTCCCCTGGGGGCACAGATACGCAGTATTTT. The whole variable domain, remainder taken from reference TRBV5-5 and TRBJ2-3, is DAGVTQSPTHLIKTRGQQVTLRCSPISGHKSVSWYQQVLGQGPQFIFQYYEKEERGRGNFPDRFSARQFPNYSSELNVNALLLGDSALYLCASSPGGTDTQYFGPGTRLTVL.

This clone was counted a single time. This chain uses TRBV5-4 with TRBJ2-3; 8 bases agree with TRBD1. Germline CDR1 is SGHNT and CDR2 is YYREEE (reference sequence). The CDR3 extends over 15 amino acids. V lost 4 bases and J lost 3; bases outside the gene matches: 7. CDR3 in amino acids: CASSRSTGETDTQYF. The CDR3 coding sequence is TGTGCCAGCAGCCGCTCGACAGGGGAGACAGATACGCAGTATTTT.

The gene calls are TRBV19 and TRBJ1-5; 9 bases match TRBD1. CDR1 and CDR2 from the germline V gene are LNHDA and SQIVND (reference sequence). V lost 3 bases to trimming and J lost 1 base; unmatched junction nucleotides: 4. The CDR3 covers 16 residues. CDR3 region: CASSIGTGSSNQPQHF. DNA for the CDR3: TGTGCCAGTAGTATCGGGACAGGGAGCAGCAATCAGCCCCAGCATTTT.

The chain carries TRBV5-4 and TRBJ2-3; D may match TRBD1 or TRBD2 (6 bases each). CDR1 SGHNT and CDR2 YYREEE come from the germline V gene (reference sequence). Trimming cost V 0 bases and J 7 bases, with 12 bases left between them. CDR3 size: 14 residues. This chain's CDR3 is CASSLEPGANTQYF. CDR3 nucleotides: TGTGCCAGCAGCTTGGAACCGGGGGCGAATACGCAGTATTTT.

The chain links TRBV7-8 to TRBJ2-3; 10 bases are a match to TRBD2. The germline V gene encodes CDR1 SGHVS and CDR2 FQNEAQ. This CDR3 spans 14 amino acids. With 2 bases clipped from V and 5 bases from J, the junction kept 1 base outside the gene matches. The CDR3 region is CASSLLAGVDTQYF. DNA of the CDR3: TGTGCCAGCAGCTTACTAGCGGGGGTAGATACGCAGTATTTT.

This chain connects TRBV4-1 to TRBJ2-7; a weak D match, TRBD2 (6 bases). Per germline, CDR1 MGHRA and CDR2 YSYEKL. Trimming pared 1 base from V and 0 bases from J, leaving 10 bases between. The CDR3 extends over 15 amino acids. CDR3 in DNA: TGCGCCAGCAGCCAAGGGTACGGGAGCTCCTACGAGCAGTACTTC. As protein: CASSQGYGSSYEQYF.

The gene calls are TRBV11-3 and TRBJ2-1; TRBD2 agrees at 7 bases. Per germline, CDR1 SGHNT and CDR2 YENEEA. The CDR3 spans 16 residues. V trimming: 3 bases; J trimming: 12 bases; junction bases outside the gene matches: 17. CDR3 amino acids: CASSLEGLGSMFWQFF. CDR3 DNA sequence: TGTGCCAGCAGCTTGGAAGGACTAGGCTCGATGTTTTGGCAGTTCTTC.

Here the CDR3 reads CASSERFYEQYF. CDR3 nucleotide sequence: TGTGCCAGCAGTGAGCGGTTCTACGAGCAGTACTTC. The chain recombines TRBV2 with TRBJ2-7; D is undetermined. From germline, CDR1 is SNHLY and CDR2 FYNNEI. The CDR3 length is 12 residues. V shed 3 bases and J shed 3 bases, with 6 bases lying between them.